This TCR beta chain was sequenced for a study of blood T cell repertoires in COVID-19. V lost 4 bases to trimming and J lost 5 bases; unmatched junction nucleotides: 2. Looked up from germline, CDR1 is SNHLY and CDR2 is FYNNEI. This CDR3 has 14 amino acids. The participants were between about 18 and 89 years old and came from under 25 US areas. Clinical history reported by participants formed the basis on which cohorts were assigned. What the recovered Cohort 3 donors had was two negative PCRs, clearance, or symptom resolution. Clones were read by immunoSEQ multiplex PCR, and TCRdb kept only the in-frame ones, dropping some. The sample holds some 490,000 clones; 80% to 90% are singletons and the top ten take around 8%.

The sample was PBMCs or T cells enriched from blood (not recorded which). This sequence originates from a woman aged 55-70 years who had recovered from COVID-19. This chain uses TRBV2 with TRBJ1-2; 12 positions match TRBD1. The CDR3 DNA follows: TGTGCCAGCAGTGGGGACAGGGGGCTATATGGCTACACCTTC. It codes for CASSGDRGLYGYTF.